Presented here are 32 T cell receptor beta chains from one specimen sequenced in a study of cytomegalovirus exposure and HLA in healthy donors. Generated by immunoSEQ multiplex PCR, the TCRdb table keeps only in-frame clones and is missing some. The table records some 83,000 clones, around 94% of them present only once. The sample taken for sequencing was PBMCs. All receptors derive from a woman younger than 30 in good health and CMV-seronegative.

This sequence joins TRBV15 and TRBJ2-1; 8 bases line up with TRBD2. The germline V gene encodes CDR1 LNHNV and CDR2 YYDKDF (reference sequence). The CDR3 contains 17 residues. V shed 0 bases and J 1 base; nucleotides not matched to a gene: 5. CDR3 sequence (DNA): TGTGCCACCAGCAGAGACCCAGCGGGAGAGTCCTACAATGAGCAGTTCTTC. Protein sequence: CATSRDPAGESYNEQFF. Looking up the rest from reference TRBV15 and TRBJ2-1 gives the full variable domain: DAMVIQNPRYQVTQFGKPVTLSCSQTLNHNVMYWYQQKSSQAPKLLFHYYDKDFNNEADTPDNFQSRRPNTSFCFLDIRSPGLGDTAMYLCATSRDPAGESYNEQFFGPGTRLTVL.

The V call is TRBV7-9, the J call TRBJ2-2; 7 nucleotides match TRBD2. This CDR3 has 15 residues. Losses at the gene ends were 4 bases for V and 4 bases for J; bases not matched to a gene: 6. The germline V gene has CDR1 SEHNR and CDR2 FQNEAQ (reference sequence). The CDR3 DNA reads TGTGCCAGCAGCTCACCCACTAGCGTCACCGGGGAGCTGTTTTTT. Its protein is CASSSPTSVTGELFF.

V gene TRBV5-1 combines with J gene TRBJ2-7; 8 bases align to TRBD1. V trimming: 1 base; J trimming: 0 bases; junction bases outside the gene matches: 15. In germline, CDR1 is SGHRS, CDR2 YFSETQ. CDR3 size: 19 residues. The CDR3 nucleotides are TGCGCCAGCAGCTTGACGGGACAGGCATACTATACAAGCTCCTACGAGCAGTACTTC. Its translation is CASSLTGQAYYTSSYEQYF.

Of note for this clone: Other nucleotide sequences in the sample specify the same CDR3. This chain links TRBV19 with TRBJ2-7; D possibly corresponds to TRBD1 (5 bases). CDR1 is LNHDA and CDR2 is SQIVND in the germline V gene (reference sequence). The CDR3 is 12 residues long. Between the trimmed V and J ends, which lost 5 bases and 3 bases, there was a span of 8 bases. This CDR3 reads CASSDRGYEQYF. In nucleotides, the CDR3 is TGTGCCAGTAGTGATAGGGGCTACGAGCAGTACTTC. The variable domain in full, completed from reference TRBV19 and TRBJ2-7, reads DGGITQSPKYLFRKEGQNVTLSCEQNLNHDAMYWYRQDPGQGLRLIYYSQIVNDFQKGDIAEGYSVSREKKESFPLTVTSAQKNPTAFYLCASSDRGYEQYFGPGTRLTVT.

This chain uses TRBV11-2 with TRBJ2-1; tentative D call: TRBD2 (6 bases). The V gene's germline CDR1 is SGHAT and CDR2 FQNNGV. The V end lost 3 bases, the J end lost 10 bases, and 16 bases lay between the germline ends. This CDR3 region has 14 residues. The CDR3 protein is CASSLELGGVEQFF. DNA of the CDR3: TGTGCCAGCAGCTTGGAGTTGGGCGGGGTGGAGCAGTTCTTC. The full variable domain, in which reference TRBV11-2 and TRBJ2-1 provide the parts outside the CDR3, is EAGVAQSPRYKIIEKRQSVAFWCNPISGHATLYWYQQILGQGPKLLIQFQNNGVVDDSQLPKDRFSAERLKGVDSTLKIQPAKLEDSAVYLCASSLELGGVEQFFGPGTRLTVL.

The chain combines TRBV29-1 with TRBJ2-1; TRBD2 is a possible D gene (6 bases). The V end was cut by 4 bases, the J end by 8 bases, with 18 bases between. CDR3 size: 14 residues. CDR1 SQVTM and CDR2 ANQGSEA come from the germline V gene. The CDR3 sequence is CSVAVGGLLDEQFF. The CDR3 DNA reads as TGCAGCGTTGCCGTGGGAGGATTACTCGATGAGCAGTTCTTC.

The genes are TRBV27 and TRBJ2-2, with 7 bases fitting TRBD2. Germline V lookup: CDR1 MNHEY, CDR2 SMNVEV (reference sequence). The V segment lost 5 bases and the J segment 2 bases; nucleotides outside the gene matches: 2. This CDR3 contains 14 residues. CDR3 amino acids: CASSAGVNTGELFF. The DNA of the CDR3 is TGTGCCAGCAGTGCGGGGGTAAACACCGGGGAGCTGTTTTTT.

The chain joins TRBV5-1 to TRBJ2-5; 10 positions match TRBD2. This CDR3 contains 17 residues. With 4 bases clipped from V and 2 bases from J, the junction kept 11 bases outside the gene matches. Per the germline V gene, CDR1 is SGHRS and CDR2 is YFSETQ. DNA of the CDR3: TGCGCCAGCAGCCTGGAGCCAGCGGGGGGGATACAAGAGACCCAGTACTTC. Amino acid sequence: CASSLEPAGGIQETQYF.

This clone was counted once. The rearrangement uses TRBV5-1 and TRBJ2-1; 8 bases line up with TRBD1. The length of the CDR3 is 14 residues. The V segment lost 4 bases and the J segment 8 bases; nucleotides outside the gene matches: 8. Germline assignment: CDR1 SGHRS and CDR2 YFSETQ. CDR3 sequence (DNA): TGCGCCAGCAGCGCGGGACAGGTAGAGGATGAGCAGTTCTTC. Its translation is CASSAGQVEDEQFF.

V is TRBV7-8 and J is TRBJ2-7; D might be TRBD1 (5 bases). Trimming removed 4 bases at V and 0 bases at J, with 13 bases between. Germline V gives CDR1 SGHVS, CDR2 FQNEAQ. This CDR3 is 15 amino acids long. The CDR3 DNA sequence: TGTGCCAGCAGCTCGGACACAATTAGCTCCTACGAGCAGTACTTC. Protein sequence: CASSSDTISSYEQYF.

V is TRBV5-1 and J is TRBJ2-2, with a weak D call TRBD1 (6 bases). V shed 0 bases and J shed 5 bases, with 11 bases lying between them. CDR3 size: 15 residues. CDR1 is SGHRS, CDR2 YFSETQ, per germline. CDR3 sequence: CASSLDRAGTGELFF. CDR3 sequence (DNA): TGCGCCAGCAGCTTGGACAGGGCGGGTACCGGGGAGCTGTTTTTT.

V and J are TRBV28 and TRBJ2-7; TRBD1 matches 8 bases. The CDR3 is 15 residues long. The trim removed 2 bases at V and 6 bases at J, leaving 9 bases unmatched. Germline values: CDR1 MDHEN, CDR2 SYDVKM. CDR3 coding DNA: TGTGCCAGCAGTTTACGGTGGACAGGGCGCAGCGAGCAGTACTTC. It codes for CASSLRWTGRSEQYF.

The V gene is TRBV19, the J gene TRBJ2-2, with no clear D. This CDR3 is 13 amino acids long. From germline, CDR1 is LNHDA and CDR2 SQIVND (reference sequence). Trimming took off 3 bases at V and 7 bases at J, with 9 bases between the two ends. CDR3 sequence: CASSILAGGELFF. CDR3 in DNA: TGTGCCAGTAGTATTTTGGCAGGCGGGGAGCTGTTTTTT. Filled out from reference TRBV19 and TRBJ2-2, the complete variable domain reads DGGITQSPKYLFRKEGQNVTLSCEQNLNHDAMYWYRQDPGQGLRLIYYSQIVNDFQKGDIAEGYSVSREKKESFPLTVTSAQKNPTAFYLCASSILAGGELFFGEGSRLTVL.

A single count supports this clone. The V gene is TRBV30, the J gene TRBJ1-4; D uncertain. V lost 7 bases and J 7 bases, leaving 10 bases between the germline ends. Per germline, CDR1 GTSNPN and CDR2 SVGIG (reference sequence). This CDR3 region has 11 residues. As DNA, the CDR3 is TGTGCCTCCGCGGGCCTTGAAAAACTGTTTTTT. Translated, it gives CASAGLEKLFF.

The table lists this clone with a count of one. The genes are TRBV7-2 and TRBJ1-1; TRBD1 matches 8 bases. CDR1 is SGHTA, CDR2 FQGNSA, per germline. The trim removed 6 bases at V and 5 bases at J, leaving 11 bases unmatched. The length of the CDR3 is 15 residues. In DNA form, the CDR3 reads TGTGCCAGCAGGAAGACAGGGGCGGGAGTGACTGAAGCTTTCTTT. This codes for CASRKTGAGVTEAFF.

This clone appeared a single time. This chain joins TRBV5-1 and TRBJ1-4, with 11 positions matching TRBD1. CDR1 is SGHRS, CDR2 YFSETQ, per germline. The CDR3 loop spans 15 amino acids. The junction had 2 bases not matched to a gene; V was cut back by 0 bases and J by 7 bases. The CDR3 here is CASSLAGTGGEKLFF. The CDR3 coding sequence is TGCGCCAGCAGCTTGGCGGGGACAGGGGGTGAAAAACTGTTTTTT. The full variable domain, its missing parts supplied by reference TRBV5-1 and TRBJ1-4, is KAGVTQTPRYLIKTRGQQVTLSCSPISGHRSVSWYQQTPGQGLQFLFEYFSETQRNKGNFPGRFSGRQFSNSRSEMNVSTLELGDSALYLCASSLAGTGGEKLFFGSGTQLSVL.

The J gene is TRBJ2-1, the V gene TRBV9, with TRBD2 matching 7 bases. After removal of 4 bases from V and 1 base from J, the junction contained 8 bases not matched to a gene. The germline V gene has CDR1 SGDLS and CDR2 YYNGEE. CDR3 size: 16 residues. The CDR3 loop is CASSLTGGISYNEQFF. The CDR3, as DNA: TGTGCCAGCAGCCTTACGGGGGGAATTTCCTACAATGAGCAGTTCTTC.

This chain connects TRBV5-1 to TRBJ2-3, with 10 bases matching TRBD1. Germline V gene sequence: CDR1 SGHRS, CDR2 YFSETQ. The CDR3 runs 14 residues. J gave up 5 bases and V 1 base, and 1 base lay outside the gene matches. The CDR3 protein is CASSLRDRGDTQYF. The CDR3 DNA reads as TGCGCCAGCAGCTTGCGGGACAGGGGAGATACGCAGTATTTT.

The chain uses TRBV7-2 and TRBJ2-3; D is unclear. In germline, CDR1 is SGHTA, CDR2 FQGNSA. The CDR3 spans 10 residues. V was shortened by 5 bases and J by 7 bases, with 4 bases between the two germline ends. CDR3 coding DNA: TGTGCCAGCAGCATCAATACGCAGTATTTT. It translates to CASSINTQYF.

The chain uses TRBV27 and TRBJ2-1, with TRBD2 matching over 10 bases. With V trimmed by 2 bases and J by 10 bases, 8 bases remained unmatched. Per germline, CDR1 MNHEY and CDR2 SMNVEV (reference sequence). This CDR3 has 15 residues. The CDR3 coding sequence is TGTGCCAGCAGTTTAGGGACTAGCGCCTCGGGGGAGCAGTTCTTC. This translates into CASSLGTSASGEQFF.

DNA for the CDR3: TGTGCCAGCAGTTTAATATCTGAGATTCAGCCCCAGCATTTT. Protein product: CASSLISEIQPQHF. This chain joins TRBV28 and TRBJ1-5; no clear D gene. CDR3 length equals 14 residues. Trimming took 2 bases from V and 6 from J, leaving 11 bases between them. Germline CDR1 reads MDHEN; CDR2 reads SYDVKM.

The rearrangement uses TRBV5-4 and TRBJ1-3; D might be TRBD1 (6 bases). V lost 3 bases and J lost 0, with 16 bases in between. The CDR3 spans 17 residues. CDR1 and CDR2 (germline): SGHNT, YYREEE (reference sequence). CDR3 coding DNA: TGTGCCAGCAGCTCGTCCGTAAAAGGGGGCTCTGGAAACACCATATATTTT. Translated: CASSSSVKGGSGNTIYF.

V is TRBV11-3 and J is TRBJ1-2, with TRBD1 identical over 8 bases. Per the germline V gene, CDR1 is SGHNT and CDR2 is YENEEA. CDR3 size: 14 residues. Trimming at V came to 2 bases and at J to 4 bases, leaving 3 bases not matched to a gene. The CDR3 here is CASSLPGTGYGYTF. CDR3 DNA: TGTGCCAGCAGCTTACCCGGGACAGGCTATGGCTACACCTTC.

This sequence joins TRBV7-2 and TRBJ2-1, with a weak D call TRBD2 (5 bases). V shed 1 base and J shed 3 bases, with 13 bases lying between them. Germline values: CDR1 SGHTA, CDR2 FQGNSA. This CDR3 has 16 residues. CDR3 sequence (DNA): TGTGCCAGCAGCTTAGATCCGGGGTCTTACTACAATGAGCAGTTCTTC. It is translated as CASSLDPGSYYNEQFF.

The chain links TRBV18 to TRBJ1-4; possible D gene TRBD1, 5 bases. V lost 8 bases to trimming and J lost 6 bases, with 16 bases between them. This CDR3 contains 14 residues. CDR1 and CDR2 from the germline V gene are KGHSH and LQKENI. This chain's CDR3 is CASANRQSDEKLFF. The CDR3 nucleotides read TGTGCCAGCGCTAACAGACAGTCCGATGAAAAACTGTTTTTT.

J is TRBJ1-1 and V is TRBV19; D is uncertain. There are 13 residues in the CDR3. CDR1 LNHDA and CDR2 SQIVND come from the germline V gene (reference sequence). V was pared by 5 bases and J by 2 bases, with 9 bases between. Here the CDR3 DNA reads TGTGCCAGTAGTCTCTACAGAAACACTGAAGCTTTCTTT. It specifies CASSLYRNTEAFF. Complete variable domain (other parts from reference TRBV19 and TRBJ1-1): DGGITQSPKYLFRKEGQNVTLSCEQNLNHDAMYWYRQDPGQGLRLIYYSQIVNDFQKGDIAEGYSVSREKKESFPLTVTSAQKNPTAFYLCASSLYRNTEAFFGQGTRLTVV.

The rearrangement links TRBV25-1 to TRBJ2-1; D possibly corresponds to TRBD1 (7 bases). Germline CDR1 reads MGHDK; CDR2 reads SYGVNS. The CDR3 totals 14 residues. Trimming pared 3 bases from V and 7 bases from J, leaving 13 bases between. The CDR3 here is CASSDDAGGNEQFF. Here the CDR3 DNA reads TGTGCCAGCAGTGATGACGCAGGGGGGAATGAGCAGTTCTTC.

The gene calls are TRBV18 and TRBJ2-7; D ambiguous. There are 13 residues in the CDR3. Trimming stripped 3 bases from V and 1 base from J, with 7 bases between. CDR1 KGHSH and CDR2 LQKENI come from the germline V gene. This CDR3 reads CASSPLESYEQYF. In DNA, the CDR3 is TGTGCCAGCTCACCTCTCGAGTCCTACGAGCAGTACTTC. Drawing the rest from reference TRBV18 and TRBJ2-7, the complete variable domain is NAGVMQNPRHLVRRRGQEARLRCSPMKGHSHVYWYRQLPEEGLKFMVYLQKENIIDESGMPKERFSAEFPKEGPSILRIQQVVRGDSAAYFCASSPLESYEQYFGPGTRLTVT.

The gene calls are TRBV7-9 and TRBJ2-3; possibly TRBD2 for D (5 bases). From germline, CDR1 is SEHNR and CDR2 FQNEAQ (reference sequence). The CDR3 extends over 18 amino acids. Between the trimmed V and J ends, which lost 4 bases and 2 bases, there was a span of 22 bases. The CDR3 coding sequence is TGTGCCAGCAGCTCCCTTATGGAGACGGGGATTGACACAGATACGCAGTATTTT. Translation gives CASSSLMETGIDTDTQYF.

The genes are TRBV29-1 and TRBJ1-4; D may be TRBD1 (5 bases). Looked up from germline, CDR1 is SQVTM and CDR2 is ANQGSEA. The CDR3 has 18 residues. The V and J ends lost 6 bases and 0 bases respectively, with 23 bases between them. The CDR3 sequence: CSVILGWQGGSTNEKLFF. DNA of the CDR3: TGCAGCGTAATCCTCGGGTGGCAGGGTGGGTCAACTAATGAAAAACTGTTTTTT.

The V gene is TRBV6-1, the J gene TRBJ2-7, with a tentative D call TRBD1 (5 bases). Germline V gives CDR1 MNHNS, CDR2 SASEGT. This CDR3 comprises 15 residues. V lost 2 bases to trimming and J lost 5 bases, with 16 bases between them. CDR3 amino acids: CASSESQGILNEQYF. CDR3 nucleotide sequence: TGTGCCAGCAGTGAATCCCAGGGAATTCTGAACGAGCAGTACTTC.

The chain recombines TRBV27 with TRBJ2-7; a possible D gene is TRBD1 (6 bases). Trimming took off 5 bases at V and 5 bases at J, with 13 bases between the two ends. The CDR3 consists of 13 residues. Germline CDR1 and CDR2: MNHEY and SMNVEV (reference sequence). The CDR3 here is CASSRPGHHEQYF. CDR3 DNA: TGTGCCAGCAGTCGCCCGGGACACCACGAGCAGTACTTC.